The rows below give T cell receptor beta chains drawn from one sample of a study of T-cell reconstitution after alpha-beta-depleted transplantation in children. One entry per CDR3 protein, called by TCRdb with MiXCR from the PCR reads. The repertoire holds around 700,000 distinct CDR3 sequences, approximately 14% seen once, with 0.79% in the top ten. The material was PBMCs, obtained before TCRalphabeta/CD19-depleted stem cell transplant. The receptors here all came from a girl between 2 and 10 years old with congenital amegakaryocytic thrombocytopenia, due to receive a stem cell transplant. Both conserved end residues are part of each CDR3. The D gene is left open where the match is weak. Size values are once, few and many counts, or a class for expanded clones, and some rows have none.

j_gene: TRBJ1-1
abundance: many
d_gene: .
v_gene: TRBV20-1
CDR3aa: CSASSIPETEAFF
CDR3nt: TGCAGTGCTAGTTCAATCCCGGAGACTGAAGCTTTCTTT

j_gene: TRBJ2-3
abundance: few
d_gene: .
v_gene: TRBV18
CDR3aa: CASSPGYLEDTQYF
CDR3nt: TGTGCCAGCTCACCTGGGTATCTGGAGGATACGCAGTATTTT

j_gene: TRBJ2-7
abundance: many
d_gene: .
v_gene: TRBV29-1
CDR3aa: CSFSGVSPYEQYF
CDR3nt: TGCAGCTTTTCGGGGGTGAGTCCCTACGAGCAGTACTTC

j_gene: TRBJ2-2
abundance: .
d_gene: TRBD2
v_gene: TRBV11-2
CDR3aa: CASSRDYLSNTGELFF
CDR3nt: TGTGCCAGCAGCAGGGACTACCTTTCGAACACCGGGGAGCTGTTTTTT

j_gene: TRBJ2-2
abundance: few
d_gene: .
v_gene: TRBV6-2/TRBV6-3
CDR3aa: CASRLSRDGELFF
CDR3nt: TGTGCCAGCAGACTCAGCAGGGACGGGGAGCTGTTTTTT

j_gene: TRBJ2-5
abundance: many
d_gene: .
v_gene: TRBV20-1
CDR3aa: CSARSETQYF
CDR3nt: TGCAGTGCTAGATCGGAGACCCAGTACTTC

j_gene: TRBJ2-7
abundance: .
d_gene: .
v_gene: TRBV12-3/TRBV12-4
CDR3aa: CASRPTGMGEQCF
CDR3nt: TGTGCTAGCAGGCCCACAGGGATGGGAGAGCAGTGCTTC

j_gene: TRBJ1-1
abundance: .
d_gene: .
v_gene: TRBV20-1
CDR3aa: CSASRGDTEAFF
CDR3nt: TGCAGTGCTTCCCGGGGTGACACTGAAGCTTTCTTT

j_gene: TRBJ1-6
abundance: .
d_gene: .
v_gene: TRBV15
CDR3aa: CATSINTVPAASSPLHF
CDR3nt: TGTGCCACCAGCATTAATACAGTTCCTGCGGCAAGTTCACCCCTCCACTTT

j_gene: TRBJ2-5
abundance: .
d_gene: .
v_gene: TRBV2
CDR3aa: CASRRAGETQYF
CDR3nt: TGTGCCAGCAGGAGGGCTGGGGAGACCCAGTACTTC

j_gene: TRBJ2-1
abundance: few
d_gene: TRBD2
v_gene: TRBV29-1
CDR3aa: CSARKLAAEQFF
CDR3nt: TGCAGCGCCCGAAAACTAGCGGCCGAGCAGTTCTTC

j_gene: TRBJ2-4
abundance: few
d_gene: TRBD1
v_gene: TRBV15
CDR3aa: CATSNDGQGVNIQYF
CDR3nt: TGTGCCACCAGCAACGACGGACAGGGGGTCAACATTCAGTACTTC

j_gene: TRBJ1-4
abundance: few
d_gene: .
v_gene: TRBV30
CDR3aa: CACGRFNEKLFF
CDR3nt: TGTGCCTGCGGACGGTTTAATGAAAAACTGTTTTTT

j_gene: TRBJ2-7
abundance: many
d_gene: .
v_gene: TRBV4-1
CDR3aa: CASSQELLLSSYEQYF
CDR3nt: TGCGCCAGCAGCCAAGAACTCTTATTGAGCTCCTACGAGCAGTACTTC

j_gene: TRBJ2-7
abundance: few
d_gene: TRBD2
v_gene: TRBV7-2
CDR3aa: CASSLRSPSGPSYEQYF
CDR3nt: TGTGCCAGCAGCTTACGGTCCCCTAGCGGGCCCTCCTACGAGCAGTACTTC

j_gene: TRBJ1-1
abundance: .
d_gene: .
v_gene: TRBV10-2
CDR3aa: CASSVARGNTEAFF
CDR3nt: TGCGCCAGCAGTGTGGCCAGGGGGAACACTGAAGCTTTCTTT

j_gene: TRBJ1-2
abundance: many
d_gene: TRBD1
v_gene: TRBV29-1
CDR3aa: CSVGYDRGVVDGYTF
CDR3nt: TGCAGCGTTGGATATGACAGGGGGGTAGTGGATGGCTACACCTTC

j_gene: TRBJ2-1
abundance: many
d_gene: .
v_gene: TRBV28
CDR3aa: CASSTILAGEQFF
CDR3nt: TGTGCCAGCAGTACAATCTTGGCGGGGGAGCAGTTCTTC

j_gene: TRBJ2-1
abundance: few
d_gene: .
v_gene: TRBV5-1
CDR3aa: CASSLDLLNYNEQFF
CDR3nt: TGCGCCAGCAGCTTAGACCTTCTGAACTACAATGAGCAGTTCTTC

j_gene: TRBJ2-7
abundance: once
d_gene: .
v_gene: TRBV20-1
CDR3aa: CSASFRDYEQYF
CDR3nt: TGCAGTGCTAGCTTTCGGGATTACGAGCAGTACTTC

j_gene: TRBJ1-1
abundance: many
d_gene: .
v_gene: TRBV20-1
CDR3aa: CSAREDTGRRNTEAFF
CDR3nt: TGCAGTGCTAGAGAAGATACAGGGCGGCGGAACACTGAAGCTTTCTTT

j_gene: TRBJ2-6
abundance: many
d_gene: .
v_gene: TRBV24-1
CDR3aa: CATSDSGANVLTF
CDR3nt: TGTGCCACCTCTGACTCTGGGGCCAACGTCCTGACTTTC

j_gene: TRBJ2-1
abundance: many
d_gene: TRBD2
v_gene: TRBV5-1
CDR3aa: CASSLGSGRTYNEQFF
CDR3nt: TGCGCCAGCAGCTTGGGTAGCGGGAGGACCTACAATGAGCAGTTCTTC

j_gene: TRBJ1-1
abundance: many
d_gene: .
v_gene: TRBV4-1
CDR3aa: CASSRTPGYENTEAFF
CDR3nt: TGCGCCAGCAGCCGAACACCAGGGTATGAGAACACTGAAGCTTTCTTT

j_gene: TRBJ2-1
abundance: many
d_gene: .
v_gene: TRBV20-1
CDR3aa: CSAQKPGLYNEQFF
CDR3nt: TGCAGTGCTCAAAAGCCGGGTCTCTACAATGAGCAGTTCTTC

j_gene: TRBJ2-1
abundance: many
d_gene: .
v_gene: TRBV9
CDR3aa: CASTSGLETSSYNEQFF
CDR3nt: TGTGCCAGCACCTCGGGACTTGAAACCAGCTCCTACAATGAGCAGTTCTTC

j_gene: TRBJ1-2
abundance: many
d_gene: .
v_gene: TRBV28
CDR3aa: CATLDMLMYGYTF
CDR3nt: TGTGCCACCTTGGACATGTTAATGTATGGCTACACCTTC

j_gene: TRBJ1-5
abundance: many
d_gene: .
v_gene: TRBV6-6
CDR3aa: CASREISDQPQHF
CDR3nt: TGTGCCAGCAGGGAGATAAGTGATCAGCCCCAGCATTTT

j_gene: TRBJ2-1
abundance: many
d_gene: .
v_gene: TRBV5-1
CDR3aa: CASSLGLGNNEQFF
CDR3nt: TGCGCCAGCAGCTTGGGGCTAGGGAACAATGAGCAGTTCTTC

j_gene: TRBJ2-5
abundance: .
d_gene: .
v_gene: TRBV3-1
CDR3aa: CASSQEDRETQYF
CDR3nt: TGTGCCAGCAGCCAAGAGGACCGAGAGACCCAGTACTTC

j_gene: TRBJ1-1
abundance: .
d_gene: .
v_gene: TRBV18
CDR3aa: CASSPEGGHGTEAFF
CDR3nt: TGTGCCAGCTCACCAGAAGGGGGGCATGGCACTGAAGCTTTCTTT

j_gene: TRBJ2-1
abundance: .
d_gene: .
v_gene: TRBV12-5
CDR3aa: CASATSRDGSYNEQFF
CDR3nt: TGTGCTAGTGCCACATCCAGGGATGGCTCCTACAATGAGCAGTTCTTC

j_gene: TRBJ1-1
abundance: many
d_gene: .
v_gene: TRBV6-2/TRBV6-3
CDR3aa: CASSYSQGFTEAFF
CDR3nt: TGTGCCAGCAGTTACTCCCAGGGTTTCACTGAAGCTTTCTTT